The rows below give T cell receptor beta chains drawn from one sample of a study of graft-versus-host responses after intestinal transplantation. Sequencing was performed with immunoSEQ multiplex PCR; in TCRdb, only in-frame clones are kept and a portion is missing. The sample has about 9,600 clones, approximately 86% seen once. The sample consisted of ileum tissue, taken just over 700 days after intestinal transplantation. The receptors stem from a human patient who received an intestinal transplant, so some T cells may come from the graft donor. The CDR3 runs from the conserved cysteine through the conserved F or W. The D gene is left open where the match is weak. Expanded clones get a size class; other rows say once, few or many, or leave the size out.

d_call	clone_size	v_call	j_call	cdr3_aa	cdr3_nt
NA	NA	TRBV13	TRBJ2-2	CASSSLRETGELFF	TGTGCCAGCAGCTCACTGCGAGAGACCGGGGAGCTGTTTTTT
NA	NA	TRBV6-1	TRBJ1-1	CASSGRTEGEAFF	TGTGCCAGCAGTGGCCGGACTGAGGGTGAAGCTTTCTTT
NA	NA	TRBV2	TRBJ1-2	CASEGGGRNGYTF	TGTGCCAGTGAGGGAGGTGGGCGCAATGGCTACACCTTC
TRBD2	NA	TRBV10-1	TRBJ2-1	CASQQTSGGYNEQFF	TGCGCCAGCCAACAGACTAGCGGGGGTTACAATGAGCAGTTCTTC
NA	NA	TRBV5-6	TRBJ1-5	CASSHPGAPRNQPQHF	TGTGCCAGCAGCCACCCGGGAGCGCCCCGGAATCAGCCCCAGCATTTT
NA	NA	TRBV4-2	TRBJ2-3	CASSQDLYREIDTDTQYF	TGTGCCAGCAGCCAAGATTTGTATAGGGAGATTGACACAGATACGCAGTATTTT
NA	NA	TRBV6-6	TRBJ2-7	CASSYSAGHSYEQYF	TGTGCCAGCAGTTACTCGGCAGGCCACTCCTACGAGCAGTACTTC
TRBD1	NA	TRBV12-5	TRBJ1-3	CASGLVVIGRQGAVSGNTIYF	TGTGCTAGTGGTTTGGTAGTTATCGGCAGACAGGGGGCAGTCTCTGGAAACACCATATATTTT
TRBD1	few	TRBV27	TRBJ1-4	CASSLSLTGSNEKLFF	TGTGCCAGCAGTTTATCCCTGACAGGGTCTAATGAAAAACTGTTTTTT
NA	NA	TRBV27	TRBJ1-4	CASSPYGGRGNEKLFF	TGTGCCAGCAGTCCCTATGGGGGTAGGGGGAATGAAAAACTGTTTTTT
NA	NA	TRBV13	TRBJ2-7	CASSSGDEQYF	TGTGCCAGCAGCTCAGGGGACGAGCAGTACTTC
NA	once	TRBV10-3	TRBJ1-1	CATSAQGRDTEAFF	TGTGCCACCAGTGCTCAGGGTCGAGACACTGAAGCTTTCTTT